These 2 T cell receptor beta chains were sequenced from one sample in a study of cytomegalovirus exposure and HLA in healthy donors. PCR primers comprised 60 Vbeta and 13 Jbeta primers. Libraries were prepared by immunoSEQ multiplex PCR; TCRdb keeps only in-frame clonotypes and omits some of them. Of 90,000 to 130,000 clones listed, about 79% are singletons. The sequenced sample consisted of PBMCs. The receptors come from a woman under 30 in good health and CMV-seropositive.

The V and J genes are TRBV6-6 and TRBJ1-1; possible D gene TRBD1, 5 bases. Germline loops: CDR1 MNHNY, CDR2 SVGAGI (reference sequence). Trimming removed 7 bases from V and 7 bases from J, with 16 bases in between. The CDR3 has 13 residues. Here the CDR3 reads CASTPSGGDEAFF. In DNA, the CDR3 is TGTGCCAGCACTCCCTCCGGGGGGGATGAAGCTTTCTTT.

The rearrangement uses TRBV28 and TRBJ2-1; perhaps TRBD1 as D (5 bases). This CDR3 comprises 15 residues. The germline gives CDR1 MDHEN, CDR2 SYDVKM. Trimming took 3 bases from V and 0 from J, leaving 9 bases between them. This CDR3 is CASSFWGSSYNEQFF. The CDR3 DNA follows: TGTGCCAGCAGTTTTTGGGGCAGCTCCTACAATGAGCAGTTCTTC.